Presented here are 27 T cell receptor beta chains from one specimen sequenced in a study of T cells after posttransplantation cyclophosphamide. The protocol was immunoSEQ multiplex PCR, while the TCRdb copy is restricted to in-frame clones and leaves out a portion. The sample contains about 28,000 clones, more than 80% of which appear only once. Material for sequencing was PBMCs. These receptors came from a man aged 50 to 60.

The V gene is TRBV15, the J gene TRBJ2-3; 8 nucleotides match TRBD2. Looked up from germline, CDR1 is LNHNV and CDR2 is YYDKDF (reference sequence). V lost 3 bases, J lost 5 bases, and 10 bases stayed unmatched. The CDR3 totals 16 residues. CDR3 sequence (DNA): TGTGCCACCAGCAGGGGAAGAGCGGGAGTGGAAGATACGCAGTATTTT. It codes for CATSRGRAGVEDTQYF.

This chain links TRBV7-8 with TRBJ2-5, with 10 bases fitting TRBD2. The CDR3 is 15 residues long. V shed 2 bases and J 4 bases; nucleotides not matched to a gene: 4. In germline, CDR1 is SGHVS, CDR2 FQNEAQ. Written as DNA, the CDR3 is TGTGCCAGCAGCTTACTAGCGGGAGTTAGAGAGACCCAGTACTTC. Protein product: CASSLLAGVRETQYF.

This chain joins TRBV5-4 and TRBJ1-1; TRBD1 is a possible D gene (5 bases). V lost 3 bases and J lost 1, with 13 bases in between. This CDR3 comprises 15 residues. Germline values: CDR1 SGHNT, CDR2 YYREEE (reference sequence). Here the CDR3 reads CASSSLQVENTEAFF. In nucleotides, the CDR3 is TGTGCCAGCAGCTCCTTACAGGTCGAGAACACTGAAGCTTTCTTT.

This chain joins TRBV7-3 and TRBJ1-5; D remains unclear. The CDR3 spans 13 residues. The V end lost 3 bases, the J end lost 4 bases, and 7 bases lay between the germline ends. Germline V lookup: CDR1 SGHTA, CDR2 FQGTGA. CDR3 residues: CASSFARNQPQHF. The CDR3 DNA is TGTGCCAGCAGCTTTGCTAGGAATCAGCCCCAGCATTTT.

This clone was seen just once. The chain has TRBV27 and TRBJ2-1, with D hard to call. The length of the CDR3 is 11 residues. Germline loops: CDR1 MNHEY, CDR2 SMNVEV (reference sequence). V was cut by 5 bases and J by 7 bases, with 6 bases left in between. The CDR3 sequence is CASSQHNEQFF. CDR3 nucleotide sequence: TGTGCCAGCAGTCAACATAATGAGCAGTTCTTC.

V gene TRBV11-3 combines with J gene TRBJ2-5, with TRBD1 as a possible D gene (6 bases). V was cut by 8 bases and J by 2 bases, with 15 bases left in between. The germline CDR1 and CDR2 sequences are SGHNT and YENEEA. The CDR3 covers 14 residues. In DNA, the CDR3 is TGTGCCAGCGGCTACGGGGACACTCAAGAGACCCAGTACTTC. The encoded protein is CASGYGDTQETQYF.

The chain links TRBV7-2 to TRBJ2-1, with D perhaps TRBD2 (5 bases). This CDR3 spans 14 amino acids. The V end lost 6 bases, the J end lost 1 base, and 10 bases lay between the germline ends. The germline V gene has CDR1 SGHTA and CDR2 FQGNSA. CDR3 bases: TGTGCCAGCAGGAGGGCTGGATCCTACAATGAGCAGTTCTTC. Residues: CASRRAGSYNEQFF.

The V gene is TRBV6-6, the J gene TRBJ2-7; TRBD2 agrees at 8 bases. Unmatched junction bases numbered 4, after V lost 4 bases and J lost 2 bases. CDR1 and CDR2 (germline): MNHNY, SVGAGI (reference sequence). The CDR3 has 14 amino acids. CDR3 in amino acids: CASSFGGGTYEQYF. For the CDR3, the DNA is TGTGCCAGCAGTTTTGGCGGGGGGACCTACGAGCAGTACTTC.

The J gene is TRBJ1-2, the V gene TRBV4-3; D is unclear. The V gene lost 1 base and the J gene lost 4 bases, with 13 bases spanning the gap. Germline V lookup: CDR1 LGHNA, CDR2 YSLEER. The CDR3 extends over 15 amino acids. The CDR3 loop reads CASSQGLTPRYGYTF. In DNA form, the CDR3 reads TGCGCCAGCAGCCAAGGACTCACTCCCCGCTATGGCTACACCTTC.

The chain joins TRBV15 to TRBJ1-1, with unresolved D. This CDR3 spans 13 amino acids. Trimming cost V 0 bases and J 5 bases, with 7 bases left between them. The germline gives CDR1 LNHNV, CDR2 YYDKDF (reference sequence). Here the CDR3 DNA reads TGTGCCACCAGCAGAGATCCAGGAACTGAAGCTTTCTTT. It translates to CATSRDPGTEAFF.

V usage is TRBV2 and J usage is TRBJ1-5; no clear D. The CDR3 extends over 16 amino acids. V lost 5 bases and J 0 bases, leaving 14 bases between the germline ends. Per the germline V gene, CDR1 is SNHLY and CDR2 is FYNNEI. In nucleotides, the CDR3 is TGTGCCAGCAGTTCGCCCAGAGGAAATAGCAATCAGCCCCAGCATTTT. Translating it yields CASSSPRGNSNQPQHF.

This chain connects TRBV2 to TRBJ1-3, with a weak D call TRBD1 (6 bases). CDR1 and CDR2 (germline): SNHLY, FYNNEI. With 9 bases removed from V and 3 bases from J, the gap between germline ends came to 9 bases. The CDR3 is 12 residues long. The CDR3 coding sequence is TGTGCCAGGAGGACAGTTGGAAACACCATATATTTT. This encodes CARRTVGNTIYF. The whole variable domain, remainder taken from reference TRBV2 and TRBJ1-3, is EPEVTQTPSHQVTQMGQEVILRCVPISNHLYFYWYRQILGQKVEFLVSFYNNEISEKSEIFDDQFSVERPDGSNFTLKIRSTKLEDSAMYFCARRTVGNTIYFGEGSWLTVV.

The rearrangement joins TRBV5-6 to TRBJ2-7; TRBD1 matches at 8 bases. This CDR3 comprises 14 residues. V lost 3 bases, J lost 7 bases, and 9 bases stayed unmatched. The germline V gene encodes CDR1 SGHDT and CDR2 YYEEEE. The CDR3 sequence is CASSYGQGKGEQYF. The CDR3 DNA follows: TGTGCCAGCAGCTATGGACAGGGCAAAGGGGAGCAGTACTTC.

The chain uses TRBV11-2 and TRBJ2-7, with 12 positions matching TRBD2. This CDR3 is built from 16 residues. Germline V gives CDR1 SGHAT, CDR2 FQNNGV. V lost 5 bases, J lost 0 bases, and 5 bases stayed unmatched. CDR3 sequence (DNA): TGTGCCAGCAGCGGACTAGCGGGAATGAGCTCCTACGAGCAGTACTTC. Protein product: CASSGLAGMSSYEQYF.

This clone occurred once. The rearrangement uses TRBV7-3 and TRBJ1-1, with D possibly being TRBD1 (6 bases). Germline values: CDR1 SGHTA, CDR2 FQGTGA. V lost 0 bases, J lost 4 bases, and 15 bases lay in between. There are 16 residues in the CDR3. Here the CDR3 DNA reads TGTGCCAGCAGCTTAACAGGTTTAGGGGGGGGCACTGAAGCTTTCTTT. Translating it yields CASSLTGLGGGTEAFF.

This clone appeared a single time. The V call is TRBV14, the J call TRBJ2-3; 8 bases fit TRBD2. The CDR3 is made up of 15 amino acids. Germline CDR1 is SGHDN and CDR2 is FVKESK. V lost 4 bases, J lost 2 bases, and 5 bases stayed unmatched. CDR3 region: CASSRTSSFTDTQYF. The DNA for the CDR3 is TGTGCCAGCAGCCGGACTAGCAGCTTCACAGATACGCAGTATTTT.

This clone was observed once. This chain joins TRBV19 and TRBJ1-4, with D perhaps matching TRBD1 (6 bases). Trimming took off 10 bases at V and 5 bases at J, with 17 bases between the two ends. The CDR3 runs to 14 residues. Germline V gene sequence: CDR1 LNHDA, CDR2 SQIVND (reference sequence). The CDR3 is CATRYRVENEKLFF. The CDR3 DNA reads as TGTGCCACGCGCTACAGGGTTGAGAATGAAAAACTGTTTTTT.

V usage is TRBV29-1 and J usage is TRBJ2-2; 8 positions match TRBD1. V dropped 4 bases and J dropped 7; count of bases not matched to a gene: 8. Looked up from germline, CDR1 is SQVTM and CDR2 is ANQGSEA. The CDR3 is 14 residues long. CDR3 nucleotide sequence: TGCAGCGTTGGTTACAGGGGGGATGGCGGGGAGCTGTTTTTT. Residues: CSVGYRGDGGELFF.

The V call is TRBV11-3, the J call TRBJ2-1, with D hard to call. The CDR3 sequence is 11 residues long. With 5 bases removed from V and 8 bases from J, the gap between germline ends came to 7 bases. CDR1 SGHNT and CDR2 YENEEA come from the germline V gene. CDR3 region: CASSPLDEQFF. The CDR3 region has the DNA TGTGCCAGCAGCCCACTGGATGAGCAGTTCTTC.

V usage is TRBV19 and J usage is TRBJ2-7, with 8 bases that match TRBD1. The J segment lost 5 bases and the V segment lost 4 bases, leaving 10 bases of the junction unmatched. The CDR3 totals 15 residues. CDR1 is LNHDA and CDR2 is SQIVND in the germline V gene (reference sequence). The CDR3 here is CASSTPGTGLDEQYF. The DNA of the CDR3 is TGTGCCAGTAGTACTCCCGGGACAGGATTAGACGAGCAGTACTTC.

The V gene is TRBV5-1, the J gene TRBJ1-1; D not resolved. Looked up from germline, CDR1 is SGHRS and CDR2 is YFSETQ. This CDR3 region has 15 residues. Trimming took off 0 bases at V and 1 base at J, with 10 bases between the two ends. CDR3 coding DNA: TGCGCCAGCAGCTTGGATACAGCCCCGAACACTGAAGCTTTCTTT. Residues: CASSLDTAPNTEAFF.

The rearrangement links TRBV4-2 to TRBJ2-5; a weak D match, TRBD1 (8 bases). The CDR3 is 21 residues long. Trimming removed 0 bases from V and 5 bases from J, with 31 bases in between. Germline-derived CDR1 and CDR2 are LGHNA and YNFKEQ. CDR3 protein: CASSQEPTTGGGSVGRETQYF. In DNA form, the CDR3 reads TGTGCCAGCAGCCAAGAGCCCACAACAGGGGGGGGGTCGGTCGGTCGGGAGACCCAGTACTTC.

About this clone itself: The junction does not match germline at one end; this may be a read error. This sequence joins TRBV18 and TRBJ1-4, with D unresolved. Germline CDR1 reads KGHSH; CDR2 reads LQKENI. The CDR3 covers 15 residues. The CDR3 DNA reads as TGTGCCAGCTCACGAGACGGAGCCCACTGGGAGAAACCCTATTTT. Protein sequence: CASSRDGAHWEKPYF.

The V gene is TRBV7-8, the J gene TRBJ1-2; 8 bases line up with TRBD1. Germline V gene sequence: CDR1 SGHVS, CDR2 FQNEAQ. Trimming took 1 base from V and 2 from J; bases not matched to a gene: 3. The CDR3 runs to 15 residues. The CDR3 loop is CASSLVRTGNYGYTF. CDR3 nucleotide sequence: TGTGCCAGCAGCTTAGTTAGGACAGGGAACTATGGCTACACCTTC.

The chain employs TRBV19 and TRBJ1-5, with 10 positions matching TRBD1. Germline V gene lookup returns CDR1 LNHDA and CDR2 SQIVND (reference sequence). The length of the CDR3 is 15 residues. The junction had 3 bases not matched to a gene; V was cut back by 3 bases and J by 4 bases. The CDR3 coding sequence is TGTGCCAGTAGTATTGGGGGACAGGGGAATCAGCCCCAGCATTTT. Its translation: CASSIGGQGNQPQHF.

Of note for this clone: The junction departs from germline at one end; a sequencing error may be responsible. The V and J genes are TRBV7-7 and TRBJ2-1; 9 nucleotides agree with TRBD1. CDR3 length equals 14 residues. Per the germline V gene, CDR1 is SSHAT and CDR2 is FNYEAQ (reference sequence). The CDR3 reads CASSLAGTGNEQFF. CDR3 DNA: TGTGCTAGCAGCTTAGCCGGGACAGGGAATGAGCAGTTCTTC.

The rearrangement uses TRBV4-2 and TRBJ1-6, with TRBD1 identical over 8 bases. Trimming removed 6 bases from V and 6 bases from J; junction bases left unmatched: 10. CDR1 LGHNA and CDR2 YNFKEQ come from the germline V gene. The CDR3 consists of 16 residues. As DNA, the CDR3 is TGTGCCAGCAGGGAAAGAGAGGGGACAGGTAATTCACCCCTCCACTTT. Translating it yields CASREREGTGNSPLHF.